The 20 T cell receptor beta chains below were found in one sample sequenced in a study of T cell changes during pregnancy in multiple sclerosis. Clones were sequenced by immunoSEQ multiplex PCR, and TCRdb holds only the in-frame ones, with some missing. This sample has 95,000 to 100,000 clones, with roughly 94% found just once. Here the sequenced sample was peripheral blood, taken after pregnancy. These receptors came from a female donor in good health, enrolled as a control in a pregnancy study.

This clone has just one count. The chain couples TRBV7-9 to TRBJ2-5, with 8 bases fitting TRBD1. The CDR3 length is 12 residues. Trimming took 8 bases from V and 2 from J; bases not matched to a gene: 1. Germline assignment: CDR1 SEHNR and CDR2 FQNEAQ (reference sequence). In DNA form, the CDR3 reads TGTGCCAGCTGGACAGGGCAAGAGACCCAGTACTTC. This gives the protein CASWTGQETQYF.

The genes are TRBV30 and TRBJ1-4; no firm D call. V shed 1 base and J shed 0 bases, with 9 bases lying between them. The CDR3 loop spans 15 amino acids. The V gene's germline CDR1 is GTSNPN and CDR2 SVGIG (reference sequence). The chain's CDR3 is CAWSAGISTNEKLFF. The CDR3 coding sequence is TGTGCCTGGAGTGCCGGGATTTCAACTAATGAAAAACTGTTTTTT.

The V gene is TRBV7-8, the J gene TRBJ1-1; D remains ambiguous. With 1 base removed from V and 7 bases from J, the gap between germline ends came to 4 bases. This CDR3 is built from 11 residues. Germline V gene sequence: CDR1 SGHVS, CDR2 FQNEAQ. The CDR3 DNA follows: TGTGCCAGCAGCTTAGACGGTGAAGCTTTCTTT. It encodes CASSLDGEAFF.

This clone was recorded once. The chain links TRBV5-4 to TRBJ1-1; D may be TRBD1 (6 bases). Trimming cost V 3 bases and J 5 bases, with 20 bases left between them. CDR3 length equals 16 residues. Germline CDR1 reads SGHNT; CDR2 reads YYREEE (reference sequence). Here the CDR3 reads CASSSDYRDRNTEAFF. DNA of the CDR3: TGTGCCAGCAGCTCGGATTACAGGGATCGTAATACTGAAGCTTTCTTT.

The J gene is TRBJ2-3, the V gene TRBV9, with 10 nucleotides matching TRBD2. The J segment lost 3 bases and the V segment lost 4 bases, leaving 5 bases of the junction unmatched. The CDR3 has 15 residues. Germline V CDR1 and CDR2: SGDLS, YYNGEE. The CDR3 DNA reads as TGTGCCAGCAGCCCTACTAGCGGGGCGACAGATACGCAGTATTTT. Its protein is CASSPTSGATDTQYF.

This clone was counted once. The chain links TRBV6-5 to TRBJ2-3; D is unclear. V shed 0 bases and J shed 10 bases, with 17 bases lying between them. The CDR3 consists of 15 residues. From germline, CDR1 is MNHEY and CDR2 SVGAGI. The CDR3 DNA reads TGTGCCAGCAGTTACTCCACGACAACGGATTCTCCGCAGTATTTT. The encoded protein is CASSYSTTTDSPQYF.

The chain carries TRBV4-1 and TRBJ2-5, with 8 bases matching TRBD1. Germline CDR1 MGHRA, CDR2 YSYEKL. The length of the CDR3 is 17 residues. V dropped 0 bases and J dropped 1; count of bases not matched to a gene: 7. The CDR3 bases are TGCGCCAGCAGCCAAGATCGGACAGGGCACACCCAAGAGACCCAGTACTTC. Translating gives CASSQDRTGHTQETQYF.

Only a few counts were recorded for this clone. The chain recombines TRBV6-5 with TRBJ1-1; no clear D gene. The CDR3 length is 13 residues. Germline CDR1 reads MNHEY; CDR2 reads SVGAGI. Deletions cut 2 bases from V and 2 bases from J, with 6 bases between. The CDR3 DNA is TGTGCCAGCAGTTACGAGTTAAACACTGAAGCTTTCTTT. Translated, it gives CASSYELNTEAFF.

The chain is built from TRBV20-1 and TRBJ1-1; D perhaps matches TRBD1 (6 bases). Deletions cut 6 bases from V and 11 bases from J, with 16 bases between. CDR1 and CDR2 (germline): DFQATT, SNEGSKA (reference sequence). The CDR3 runs to 11 residues. The CDR3 is CSARRGGGAFF. The CDR3 region has the DNA TGCAGTGCCCGAAGGGGGGGAGGGGCTTTCTTT.

The genes are TRBV5-4 and TRBJ2-3; weak D call: TRBD2 (5 bases). Trimming took off 4 bases at V and 2 bases at J, with 11 bases between the two ends. This CDR3 has 14 residues. Germline assignment: CDR1 SGHNT and CDR2 YYREEE (reference sequence). The CDR3 spells CASSPDSTTDTQYF. CDR3 nucleotide sequence: TGTGCCAGCAGCCCGGACTCGACCACAGATACGCAGTATTTT.

The V and J genes are TRBV7-8 and TRBJ1-1; no clear D. CDR1 and CDR2 (germline): SGHVS, FQNEAQ. V gave up 5 bases and J gave up 4 bases, with 26 bases separating them. CDR3 length equals 18 residues. CDR3 protein: CASSITASGRDPTTEAFF. CDR3 in DNA: TGTGCCAGCAGCATAACGGCCTCCGGACGGGATCCGACCACTGAAGCTTTCTTT.

The CDR3 DNA reads TGTGCCAGCAGCACCCAACCCAGAGAAGCTTTCTTT. Translating it yields CASSTQPREAFF. The chain carries TRBV9 and TRBJ1-1, with D hard to call. CDR3 length: 12 residues. The germline CDR1 and CDR2 sequences are SGDLS and YYNGEE. Between the trimmed V and J ends, which lost 4 bases and 8 bases, there was a span of 12 bases.

The CDR3 sequence: CASSDGTARSGANVLTF. CDR3 bases: TGTGCCAGCAGTGATGGTACAGCAAGATCTGGGGCCAACGTCCTGACTTTC. The chain is built from TRBV2 and TRBJ2-6; no reliable D call. Per germline, CDR1 SNHLY and CDR2 FYNNEI. The CDR3 spans 17 residues. V was clipped by 3 bases and J by 1 base, with 13 bases between them.

This clone appeared once. This sequence joins TRBV6-5 and TRBJ1-2; no reliable D call. This CDR3 region has 13 residues. The germline V and J ends were trimmed by 2 bases and 4 bases, with 8 bases remaining between them. CDR1 is MNHEY, CDR2 SVGAGI, per germline. For the CDR3, the DNA is TGTGCCAGCAGTTACACGGGATCCTATGGCTACACCTTC. Translated: CASSYTGSYGYTF.

This chain connects TRBV7-2 to TRBJ2-7, with 8 nucleotides matching TRBD2. Trimming took 5 bases from V and 2 from J; bases not matched to a gene: 17. There are 18 residues in the CDR3. CDR1 and CDR2 (germline): SGHTA, FQGNSA. The CDR3: CASSVRQRKAGVPYEQYF. DNA of the CDR3: TGTGCCAGCAGCGTGCGACAGCGAAAAGCGGGAGTGCCCTACGAGCAGTACTTC. Full variable domain (remainder filled in from reference TRBV7-2 and TRBJ2-7): GAGVSQSPSNKVTEKGKDVELRCDPISGHTALYWYRQSLGQGLEFLIYFQGNSAPDKSGLPSDRFSAERTGGSVSTLTIQRTQQEDSAVYLCASSVRQRKAGVPYEQYFGPGTRLTVT.

This clone occurred once. The J gene is TRBJ1-5, the V gene TRBV5-5; 7 nucleotides align to TRBD1. Germline V gene data show CDR1 as SGHKS and CDR2 as YYEKEE (reference sequence). CDR3 length: 17 amino acids. J was trimmed by 1 base and V by 4 bases; bases with no gene match: 11. The CDR3 DNA sequence: TGTGCCAGCAGCCCCCATCTGGGACAGAGAAGCAATCAGCCCCAGCATTTT. This encodes CASSPHLGQRSNQPQHF.

This sequence joins TRBV27 and TRBJ2-1, with TRBD2 identical over 13 bases. Unmatched junction bases numbered 15, after V lost 9 bases and J lost 4 bases. This CDR3 region has 18 residues. CDR1 and CDR2 (germline): MNHEY, SMNVEV (reference sequence). In nucleotides, the CDR3 is TGTGCCAGTCGGACTAGCGGGAGAGGGCCGCCCTTTTACAATGAGCAGTTCTTC. Encoded protein: CASRTSGRGPPFYNEQFF.

As for this clone: A junction boundary mismatches the germline segment, possibly from a read error. CDR3 DNA sequence: TGTGCCAGCAGGGAAGCGCAAGACAGGGGATATTACTATGGCTACACCTTC. This gives the protein CASREAQDRGYYYGYTF. This sequence joins TRBV2 and TRBJ1-2; 8 bases align to TRBD1. This CDR3 is built from 17 residues. Per germline, CDR1 SNHLY and CDR2 FYNNEI.

This clone was counted a few times. The V and J genes are TRBV10-3 and TRBJ1-1; maybe TRBD1 (6 bases). The CDR3 has 14 residues. Looked up from germline, CDR1 is ENHRY and CDR2 is SYGVKD. V dropped 8 bases and J dropped 1 base, with 14 bases sitting between them. The CDR3: CAIGGGGSNTEAFF. CDR3 bases: TGTGCCATCGGGGGAGGGGGATCGAACACTGAAGCTTTCTTT.

The V gene is TRBV6-6, the J gene TRBJ1-2, with 9 bases lining up with TRBD1. The V segment lost 6 bases and the J segment 5 bases; nucleotides outside the gene matches: 10. This CDR3 has 15 residues. The V gene's germline CDR1 is MNHNY and CDR2 SVGAGI (reference sequence). CDR3 loop: CASRPGTGNIYGYTF. The CDR3 DNA sequence: TGTGCCAGCAGACCTGGGACAGGGAATATTTATGGCTACACCTTC.